These T cell receptor beta chains were read from a single sample in a study of blood T cell repertoires in COVID-19. TCRdb keeps only in-frame clones here, not all; method: immunoSEQ multiplex PCR. Found here are over 150,000 clones, 70% to 90% of them singletons; the top ten hold 7.5% to 8.5%. The material sequenced was peripheral blood. The receptors shown here come from a woman in her sixties with COVID-19, enrolled during active disease. CDR3s include the opening cysteine and the closing phenylalanine or tryptophan. Each record gives: J gene, D gene, V gene, clone size, CDR3 DNA, CDR3 protein. The D gene is left open where the match is weak. Clone size, where shown, is once, few, many, or a class for clones that have expanded.

J gene: TRBJ1-3
D gene: -
V gene: TRBV6-1
clone size: -
CDR3 DNA: TGTGCCAGCAGTGAACCGTGGACACCCTCTGGAAACACCATATATTTT
CDR3 protein: CASSEPWTPSGNTIYF

J gene: TRBJ2-3
D gene: TRBD2
V gene: TRBV13
clone size: -
CDR3 DNA: TGTGCCAGCAGCTTAGAGCGGGGGACAGATACGCAGTATTTT
CDR3 protein: CASSLERGTDTQYF

J gene: TRBJ1-1
D gene: -
V gene: TRBV6-5
clone size: -
CDR3 DNA: TGTGCCAGCACCAACTTGAGGGTTGCTGAAGCTTTCTTT
CDR3 protein: CASTNLRVAEAFF

J gene: TRBJ1-5
D gene: -
V gene: TRBV4-1
clone size: -
CDR3 DNA: TGCGCCAGCAGCTACGCGGGGGCGGGGGATCAGCCCCAGCATTTT
CDR3 protein: CASSYAGAGDQPQHF

J gene: TRBJ1-2
D gene: -
V gene: TRBV19
clone size: -
CDR3 DNA: TGTGCCAGTAGTGTTCCCACGGTCTATGGCTACACCTTC
CDR3 protein: CASSVPTVYGYTF

J gene: TRBJ1-6
D gene: -
V gene: TRBV10-2
clone size: -
CDR3 DNA: TGCGCCAGCACCCGCGTCAGGGGTCGAAGTAATTCACCCCTCCACTTT
CDR3 protein: CASTRVRGRSNSPLHF

J gene: TRBJ2-3
D gene: -
V gene: TRBV24-1
clone size: -
CDR3 DNA: TGTGCCACCAGTGCAACGGGACTCCGCACAGATACGCAGTATTTT
CDR3 protein: CATSATGLRTDTQYF

J gene: TRBJ1-6
D gene: -
V gene: TRBV5-4
clone size: -
CDR3 DNA: TGTGCCAGCAGCTTGGGGGCAGGGTTGAATTCACCCCTCCACTTT
CDR3 protein: CASSLGAGLNSPLHF

J gene: TRBJ2-7
D gene: TRBD2
V gene: TRBV18
clone size: -
CDR3 DNA: TGTGCCAGCTCACCGGGAGGGGAGGGCGAGCAGTACTTC
CDR3 protein: CASSPGGEGEQYF

J gene: TRBJ1-4
D gene: -
V gene: TRBV7-8
clone size: -
CDR3 DNA: TGTGCCAGCAGCCCGGGGACGACAGGCCTTGATGAAAAACTGTTTTTT
CDR3 protein: CASSPGTTGLDEKLFF

J gene: TRBJ1-3
D gene: -
V gene: TRBV15
clone size: -
CDR3 DNA: TGTGCCACCAGCAGAGAACCCTCAGCGGGCGGCTCTGGAAACACCATATATTTT
CDR3 protein: CATSREPSAGGSGNTIYF

J gene: TRBJ2-1
D gene: -
V gene: TRBV19
clone size: -
CDR3 DNA: TGTGCCAGTAGTATTAAAAACAATGAGCAGTTCTTC
CDR3 protein: CASSIKNNEQFF

J gene: TRBJ1-1
D gene: -
V gene: TRBV9
clone size: medium-sized
CDR3 DNA: TGTGCCAGCAGCGTATCCGGGGATGGTTCCACTGAAGCTTTCTTT
CDR3 protein: CASSVSGDGSTEAFF

J gene: TRBJ1-6
D gene: -
V gene: TRBV2
clone size: -
CDR3 DNA: TGTGCCAGCAGTGAACCAGGACCCCTCCACTTT
CDR3 protein: CASSEPGPLHF

J gene: TRBJ1-2
D gene: TRBD1
V gene: TRBV9
clone size: -
CDR3 DNA: TGTGCCAGCAGCGGCGGACAGGGGATCAACTATGGCTACACCTTC
CDR3 protein: CASSGGQGINYGYTF

J gene: TRBJ1-1
D gene: -
V gene: TRBV10-3
clone size: -
CDR3 DNA: TGTGCCATCAGTGAGCCCGGACACTCGAACACTGAAGCTTTCTTT
CDR3 protein: CAISEPGHSNTEAFF

J gene: TRBJ2-2
D gene: TRBD1
V gene: TRBV2
clone size: -
CDR3 DNA: TGTGCCAGCAAACAGGGGATCCACACCGGGGAGCTGTTTTTT
CDR3 protein: CASKQGIHTGELFF

J gene: TRBJ1-4
D gene: -
V gene: TRBV5-1
clone size: -
CDR3 DNA: TGCGCCAGCAGCTTGGGCAGGGTTGCAACTAATGAAAAACTGTTTTTT
CDR3 protein: CASSLGRVATNEKLFF

J gene: TRBJ2-1
D gene: TRBD1
V gene: TRBV7-6
clone size: -
CDR3 DNA: TGTGCCAGCAGCCAAGGGGGCACGGGTAGGAATGAGCAGTTCTTC
CDR3 protein: CASSQGGTGRNEQFF

J gene: TRBJ1-6
D gene: TRBD1
V gene: TRBV5-1
clone size: few
CDR3 DNA: TGCGCCAGCAGCCGAGGGGGACAGAGTTCACCCCTCCACTTT
CDR3 protein: CASSRGGQSSPLHF

J gene: TRBJ2-3
D gene: TRBD2
V gene: TRBV30
clone size: -
CDR3 DNA: TGTGCCTGGAGGCCCGGGGGGGCTCGGGATACGCAGTATTTT
CDR3 protein: CAWRPGGARDTQYF

J gene: TRBJ2-1
D gene: TRBD2
V gene: TRBV2
clone size: once
CDR3 DNA: TGTGCCACACTAGCGGGAGGAAATGAGCAGTTCTTC
CDR3 protein: CATLAGGNEQFF

J gene: TRBJ1-5
D gene: TRBD1
V gene: TRBV3-1/TRBV3-2
clone size: -
CDR3 DNA: TGTGCCAGCAGCCAGGGGACAGGCGGCGGCCAGCCCCAGCATTTT
CDR3 protein: CASSQGTGGGQPQHF

J gene: TRBJ1-2
D gene: -
V gene: TRBV3-1/TRBV3-2
clone size: once
CDR3 DNA: TGTGCCAGCAGCCAAGGGAGGGTGGGGCATGGCTACACCTTC
CDR3 protein: CASSQGRVGHGYTF

J gene: TRBJ1-5
D gene: -
V gene: TRBV18
clone size: -
CDR3 DNA: TGTGCCAGCTCACCAGGGGAGCGGCAGCCCCAGCATTTT
CDR3 protein: CASSPGERQPQHF

J gene: TRBJ2-5
D gene: -
V gene: TRBV21-1
clone size: once
CDR3 DNA: TGTGCCAGCTTCGGGCCAGCGGAGGAGACCCAGTACTTC
CDR3 protein: CASFGPAEETQYF

J gene: TRBJ2-2
D gene: -
V gene: TRBV9
clone size: -
CDR3 DNA: TGTGCCAGCAGCCCGAATATCGGACTTCCTGGGGGGGAGCTGTTTTTT
CDR3 protein: CASSPNIGLPGGELFF

J gene: TRBJ2-1
D gene: TRBD2
V gene: TRBV11-3
clone size: -
CDR3 DNA: TGTGCCAGCAGCCCTGGGACTAGCGGGGGCGAGCAGTTCTTC
CDR3 protein: CASSPGTSGGEQFF

J gene: TRBJ1-1
D gene: -
V gene: TRBV30
clone size: -
CDR3 DNA: TGTGCCTGGAGCCACATGATAGCCACTGAAGCTTTCTTT
CDR3 protein: CAWSHMIATEAFF

J gene: TRBJ2-7
D gene: -
V gene: TRBV6-5
clone size: -
CDR3 DNA: TGTGCCAGCAGGGACTCTTTTGTGGGCGAGCAGTACTTC
CDR3 protein: CASRDSFVGEQYF

J gene: TRBJ1-2
D gene: -
V gene: TRBV3-1/TRBV3-2
clone size: -
CDR3 DNA: TGTGCCAGCAGCCAAGTGAGCTATGGCTACACCTTC
CDR3 protein: CASSQVSYGYTF

J gene: TRBJ1-1
D gene: -
V gene: TRBV18
clone size: -
CDR3 DNA: TGTGCCAGCTCATCCCTCGACAGGAACACTGAAGCTTTCTTT
CDR3 protein: CASSSLDRNTEAFF

J gene: TRBJ2-7
D gene: TRBD1
V gene: TRBV20-1
clone size: -
CDR3 DNA: TGCAGTGCTAGTAAGGGACAGGGGTTCGAGCAGTACTTC
CDR3 protein: CSASKGQGFEQYF

J gene: TRBJ1-5
D gene: TRBD1
V gene: TRBV27
clone size: once
CDR3 DNA: TGTGCCAGCAGTCGTTGGACAGGGGGGGACTCGGGCAATCAGCCCCAGCATTTT
CDR3 protein: CASSRWTGGDSGNQPQHF

J gene: TRBJ1-2
D gene: -
V gene: TRBV10-3
clone size: -
CDR3 DNA: TGTGCCATCAGTGAGACCTCCGGGGGCTACACCTTC
CDR3 protein: CAISETSGGYTF

J gene: TRBJ2-5
D gene: -
V gene: TRBV7-9
clone size: -
CDR3 DNA: TGTGCCAGCAGCTTAGTGGCCCAAGAGACCCAGTACTTC
CDR3 protein: CASSLVAQETQYF

J gene: TRBJ1-3
D gene: -
V gene: TRBV6-6
clone size: few
CDR3 DNA: TGTGCCAGCAGGCCGACACTAAGGGAGGACACCATATATTTT
CDR3 protein: CASRPTLREDTIYF

J gene: TRBJ1-1
D gene: TRBD1
V gene: TRBV9
clone size: -
CDR3 DNA: TGTGCCAGCAGCGACTGGGACAGGGTTACCACTGAAGCTTTCTTT
CDR3 protein: CASSDWDRVTTEAFF

J gene: TRBJ2-1
D gene: -
V gene: TRBV4-2
clone size: -
CDR3 DNA: TGTGCCAGCAGCCATCGACTAGAGGGGTCCTACAATGAGCAGTTCTTC
CDR3 protein: CASSHRLEGSYNEQFF

J gene: TRBJ1-3
D gene: TRBD1
V gene: TRBV6-5
clone size: few
CDR3 DNA: TGTGCCAGCAGGGGGACAGGGTTGGTTGGAAACACCATATATTTT
CDR3 protein: CASRGTGLVGNTIYF

J gene: TRBJ2-2
D gene: -
V gene: TRBV5-6
clone size: -
CDR3 DNA: TGTGCCAGCAGCTTGATAGGGGCCAGTATCGCCGGGGAGCTGTTTTTT
CDR3 protein: CASSLIGASIAGELFF

J gene: TRBJ2-3
D gene: TRBD2
V gene: TRBV25-1
clone size: -
CDR3 DNA: TGTGCCAGCAGTGAATCCGGGCGGGGGGCCCCAGATACGCAGTATTTT
CDR3 protein: CASSESGRGAPDTQYF

J gene: TRBJ1-1
D gene: -
V gene: TRBV4-2
clone size: -
CDR3 DNA: TGTGCCAGCAGCCAAGATCCGGCAGGGAGGTCGGGGAACACTGAAGCTTTCTTT
CDR3 protein: CASSQDPAGRSGNTEAFF

J gene: TRBJ2-1
D gene: -
V gene: TRBV7-9
clone size: -
CDR3 DNA: TGTGCCAGCAGCCCCCCAGGGGTAAGCTACAATGAGCAGTTCTTC
CDR3 protein: CASSPPGVSYNEQFF

J gene: TRBJ1-1
D gene: TRBD1
V gene: TRBV5-4
clone size: -
CDR3 DNA: TGTGCCAGCAGCCCCGGCCAGGGGGCGCGGAACACTGAAGCTTTCTTT
CDR3 protein: CASSPGQGARNTEAFF

J gene: TRBJ2-4
D gene: -
V gene: TRBV9
clone size: -
CDR3 DNA: TGTGCCAGCAGCCCAAAAGAGGCCAAAAACATTCAGTACTTC
CDR3 protein: CASSPKEAKNIQYF

J gene: TRBJ2-7
D gene: -
V gene: TRBV19
clone size: -
CDR3 DNA: TGTGCCAGCACAGGACCTCCATCCTACGAGCAGTACTTC
CDR3 protein: CASTGPPSYEQYF

J gene: TRBJ1-6
D gene: TRBD1
V gene: TRBV30
clone size: few
CDR3 DNA: TGTGCCTGGAGTAGGGGACAGGGCAATTCACCCCTCCACTTT
CDR3 protein: CAWSRGQGNSPLHF

J gene: TRBJ1-1
D gene: TRBD1
V gene: TRBV6-6
clone size: -
CDR3 DNA: TGTGCCAGCAGGGGACAGCCAGGACTGAACACTGAAGCTTTCTTT
CDR3 protein: CASRGQPGLNTEAFF

J gene: TRBJ1-6
D gene: TRBD1
V gene: TRBV6-4
clone size: -
CDR3 DNA: TGTGCCAGCAGTGATGGACAGGTCAATTCACCCCTCCACTTT
CDR3 protein: CASSDGQVNSPLHF

J gene: TRBJ2-2
D gene: -
V gene: TRBV7-2
clone size: -
CDR3 DNA: TGTGCCAGCAGCTTGGCAGGGGTTAACACCGGGGAGCTGTTTTTT
CDR3 protein: CASSLAGVNTGELFF

J gene: TRBJ2-7
D gene: TRBD2
V gene: TRBV2
clone size: -
CDR3 DNA: TGTGCCAGCCAGCGGGAGTCCTACGAGCAGTACTTC
CDR3 protein: CASQRESYEQYF

J gene: TRBJ2-5
D gene: -
V gene: TRBV19
clone size: -
CDR3 DNA: TGTGCCAGTAGCGGACAGTACCAAGAGACCCAGTACTTC
CDR3 protein: CASSGQYQETQYF